This T cell receptor beta chain was captured by sequencing in a study of OX40 agonist ivuxolimab in advanced cancers. General study findings and limits: At doses 0.1 to 3.0 mg/kg, CD4+ and CD8+ clones expanded. Also present in some nonresponders was a low level of normalized T-cell clonal expansion.

Using immunoSEQ multiplex PCR, the repertoire was profiled, and TCRdb retains in-frame clones only, with some absent. Of approximately 38,000 clones in the sample, roughly 83% were seen once. In the case of this clone: Its antigen remains unknown.

This clonotype was sampled from an adult with an advanced solid tumor such as melanoma, head and neck, liver or kidney cancer. Sequencing used CD4+ or CD8+ T cells sorted from blood, obtained in a trial of the OX40 agonist ivuxolimab.

The CDR3 DNA reads TGTGCCAGCCCCAGGACGAGCTCCTACAATGAGCAGTTCTTC. This codes for CASPRTSSYNEQFF. This chain joins TRBV6-1 and TRBJ2-1, with D uncertain. Germline V gene sequence: CDR1 MNHNS, CDR2 SASEGT. V was cut by 8 bases and J by 0 bases, with 11 bases left in between. CDR3 length: 14 amino acids.